One sample yielded the 24 T cell receptor beta chains listed below, sequenced in a study of CXCR3-negative and CXCR3-positive naive CD8 T cells. Study-level results: Compared with CXCR3-negative naive cells, CXCR3-positive naive cells showed more hydrophobic TRB CDR3s.

No antigens are known for them. Libraries were UMI-labeled 5' RACE TRB cDNA. Reprocessing the 5' RACE reads, TCRdb reports a single entry for every CDR3 protein and omits DNA. This listing includes about 150,000 distinct CDR3 sequences. Sequencing was performed on naive CXCR3+ CD8+ T cells from blood. Described subset: CD45RO-CCR7+CD27+CD95- naive CD8+ T cells expressing CXCR3 (TNR3+). Receptor source: a human donor in good health. Some clones in this sample may be carry-over from other donors' samples.

The chain has TRBV7-9 and TRBJ2-5. Germline V lookup: CDR1 SEHNR, CDR2 FQNEAQ (reference sequence). The length of the CDR3 is 15 residues. The CDR3 here is CASSLPRQVQETQYF.

V and J are TRBV19 and TRBJ1-5; the TCRdb D gene call, TRBD1, has no DNA to confirm it. The CDR3 length is 15 residues. Germline CDR1 LNHDA, CDR2 SQIVND (reference sequence). This CDR3 reads CASSIVGASNQPQHF.

V gene TRBV29-1 combines with J gene TRBJ2-1; TCRdb returns TRBD2, unconfirmable since there is no DNA. The CDR3 has 16 amino acids. Germline V gives CDR1 SQVTM, CDR2 ANQGSEA. The CDR3 loop is CSVVGSGGVVYNEQFF.

The rearrangement uses TRBV29-1 and TRBJ2-2; TCRdb lists TRBD1, though no DNA is available to test this call. This CDR3 comprises 13 residues. The V gene's germline CDR1 is SQVTM and CDR2 ANQGSEA. The CDR3 spells CRAGGLNTGELFF.

This chain's CDR3 is CASSMTSSYNEQFF. The chain couples TRBV11-2 to TRBJ2-1. The CDR3 runs 14 residues. Germline CDR1 reads SGHAT; CDR2 reads FQNNGV.

The V call is TRBV7-9, the J call TRBJ2-5; absent DNA, TCRdb's TRBD1 call cannot be checked. The CDR3 consists of 13 residues. CDR1 SEHNR and CDR2 FQNEAQ come from the germline V gene (reference sequence). CDR3 region: CASSSPFQETQYF.

The V call is TRBV29-1, the J call TRBJ2-3; TCRdb's D call of TRBD2 is untestable without DNA. Germline V gives CDR1 SQVTM, CDR2 ANQGSEA. The CDR3 is made up of 13 amino acids. The CDR3 spells CSVELGGTDTQYF.

This sequence joins TRBV18 and TRBJ1-1; TCRdb picks TRBD1, but there is no DNA to check that call. The CDR3 is 16 amino acids. The germline CDR1 and CDR2 sequences are KGHSH and LQKENI. The CDR3 sequence: CASSPPGQGLNTEAFF.

The V gene is TRBV7-9, the J gene TRBJ1-1. Germline CDR1 is SEHNR and CDR2 is FQNEAQ (reference sequence). The CDR3 consists of 15 residues. This chain's CDR3 is CAIIESRSMNTEAFF.

The CDR3 spells CASSSLGREPTNEKLFF. The rearrangement joins TRBV9 to TRBJ1-4. The length of the CDR3 is 17 residues. Germline CDR1 SGDLS, CDR2 YYNGEE.

The J gene is TRBJ1-6, the V gene TRBV4-3. The CDR3 is made up of 15 amino acids. The V gene's germline CDR1 is LGHNA and CDR2 YSLEER. CDR3 sequence: CASSQDRGYNSPLHF.

CDR3: CRPKGEREPHEQYF. This sequence joins TRBV20-1 and TRBJ2-7; TCRdb gives TRBD1 as the D gene, but with no DNA this cannot be confirmed. The CDR3 is made up of 14 amino acids. Germline V gene sequence: CDR1 DFQATT, CDR2 SNEGSKA (reference sequence).

J is TRBJ2-7 and V is TRBV7-8; TCRdb lists TRBD1, though no DNA is available to test this call. The CDR3 length is 17 residues. Germline V lookup: CDR1 SGHVS, CDR2 FQNEAQ. CDR3 in amino acids: CASSFGSWDRLEYEQYF.

The J gene is TRBJ2-3, the V gene TRBV7-9; TCRdb gives TRBD2 as the D gene, but with no DNA this cannot be confirmed. The CDR3 length is 19 residues. Germline assignment: CDR1 SEHNR and CDR2 FQNEAQ (reference sequence). This CDR3 reads CASSLKGLAGGPLMDTQYF.

The chain joins TRBV28 to TRBJ2-7. The germline V gene encodes CDR1 MDHEN and CDR2 SYDVKM. The CDR3 sequence is 14 residues long. CDR3 loop: CASSSVDTTYEQYF.

This rearrangement joins TRBV19 to TRBJ2-7; checking the TCRdb D call of TRBD2 is not possible without DNA. The CDR3 loop spans 14 amino acids. CDR1 and CDR2 (germline): LNHDA, SQIVND (reference sequence). This CDR3 is CASSPAGSTYEQYF.

The genes are TRBV11-2 and TRBJ1-1. There are 15 residues in the CDR3. Per germline, CDR1 SGHAT and CDR2 FQNNGV. CDR3 in amino acids: CASSLEARLNTEAFF. Full variable domain (rest looked up from reference TRBV11-2 and TRBJ1-1): EAGVAQSPRYKIIEKRQSVAFWCNPISGHATLYWYQQILGQGPKLLIQFQNNGVVDDSQLPKDRFSAERLKGVDSTLKIQPAKLEDSAVYLCASSLEARLNTEAFFGQGTRLTVV.

This chain uses TRBV6-5 with TRBJ1-3. Per the germline V gene, CDR1 is MNHEY and CDR2 is SVGAGI. CDR3 length equals 15 residues. The CDR3 region is CASSYNGITGNTIYF.

The chain uses TRBV27 and TRBJ2-1; the D call from TCRdb, TRBD1, cannot be confirmed without DNA. In germline, CDR1 is MNHEY, CDR2 SMNVEV (reference sequence). CDR3 length: 15 amino acids. The CDR3 spells CASRLPGQGYNEQFF.

This chain links TRBV4-3 with TRBJ2-7; TCRdb gives TRBD1 as the D gene, but with no DNA this cannot be confirmed. In germline, CDR1 is LGHNA, CDR2 YSLEER. The CDR3 length is 15 residues. The chain's CDR3 is CASSQGYGASYEQYF.

The chain is built from TRBV13 and TRBJ2-7. The germline V gene has CDR1 PRHDT and CDR2 FYEKMQ (reference sequence). The CDR3 contains 15 residues. The CDR3 is CASSLGYRTSYEQYF.

The V call is TRBV24-1, the J call TRBJ2-1. The CDR3 is 13 residues long. The germline V gene has CDR1 KGHDR and CDR2 SFDVKD. The CDR3 reads CATSPDPYNEQFF.

The rearrangement links TRBV21-1 to TRBJ2-7; the TCRdb call, TRBD1, lacks DNA for checking. TRBV21-1 is designated a pseudogene. The CDR3 has 15 amino acids. CDR3 loop: CASSHPPTATYEQYF.

The rearrangement uses TRBV14 and TRBJ2-7; TCRdb returns TRBD1, unconfirmable since there is no DNA. The V gene's germline CDR1 is SGHDN and CDR2 FVKESK. The CDR3 has 15 residues. The CDR3 sequence is CASSQEDRAIYEQYF.